Below are 5 T cell receptor beta chains sequenced from a single sample in a study of diagnostic markers for celiac disease (dated by TCRdb to between 2020 and 2021). This sample was sequenced with an Illumina MiSeq. TCRdb reprocessed the reads, so every CDR3 protein sequence counts as one entry and DNA is not shown. The sample's own table lists some 7,500 distinct CDR3 sequences. Of the sample, 6.3% falls within the top ten clones. The sample consisted of either unsorted cells or a sorted T cell fraction (not recorded which). All receptors come from a human donor. This table probably holds off-target reads from a library built for another chain.

V usage is TRBV12-3 or TRBV12-4 and J usage is TRBJ1-1. This CDR3 spans 14 amino acids. CDR3: CASSLKDVNTEAFF.

This clonotype is called medium-sized based on its frequency. The chain employs TRBV7-3 and TRBJ2-3. The germline V gene encodes CDR1 SGHTA and CDR2 FQGTGA. The CDR3 runs 16 residues. CDR3 loop: CASSLRYREVTDTQYF.

According to its frequency, this clonotype is medium-sized (0.01 to 0.1%). The chain couples TRBV7-8 to TRBJ1-5. Germline V CDR1 and CDR2: SGHVS, FQNEAQ. The CDR3 spans 16 residues. CDR3 sequence: CASSLGGKREDQPQHF.

Measured by frequency, this clonotype is medium-sized. This sequence joins TRBV20-1 and TRBJ2-2. The length of the CDR3 is 12 residues. Germline CDR1 DFQATT, CDR2 SNEGSKA (reference sequence). The CDR3 region is CSARSYFGELFF.

Its frequency marks this clonotype as medium-sized. The chain uses TRBV20-1 and TRBJ2-3; with no DNA, the TCRdb D assignment of TRBD2 cannot be verified. CDR3 size: 18 residues. Germline CDR1 and CDR2: DFQATT and SNEGSKA (reference sequence). The CDR3 is CSASGLLVGNGPTDTQYF.